This T cell receptor beta chain is drawn from a study of tumor-infiltrating lymphocytes in primary liver carcinoma. Study information: Primary liver carcinomas in the patients were surgically resected.

Germline DNA was also extracted, while the blood RNA originated from unsorted whole blood. The study enrolled treatment-naive patients with chronic HBV infection. The CDR3 has 17 residues. Germline CDR1 SGHAT, CDR2 FQNNGV. Priming with a constant-region primer yielded TCR beta cDNA from about 450 ng total RNA. Employing slightly modified ARM-PCR, three nested multiplex PCR rounds were run, and these gave rise to the TCR beta libraries. Investigators reported that the first two PCR rounds, at 10 cycles each, used TRBV1-TRBV30 forward primers with a C-beta reverse primer. TCRdb used MiXCR to reprocess the multiplex PCR reads, holding one entry per CDR3 protein. The sample consists of around 210,000 distinct CDR3 sequences, less than 70% of them appearing once.

The sequenced sample consisted of peripheral blood. The V call is TRBV11-2, the J call TRBJ2-1; unclear D gene. The receptor comes from a woman aged 55-70 years with primary liver carcinoma and hepatitis B virus infection. The CDR3 here is CVCSFTPLRSSYNEQFF. The CDR3 coding sequence is TGTGTCTGCAGCTTTACCCCATTGAGGAGCTCCTACAATGAGCAGTTCTTC.